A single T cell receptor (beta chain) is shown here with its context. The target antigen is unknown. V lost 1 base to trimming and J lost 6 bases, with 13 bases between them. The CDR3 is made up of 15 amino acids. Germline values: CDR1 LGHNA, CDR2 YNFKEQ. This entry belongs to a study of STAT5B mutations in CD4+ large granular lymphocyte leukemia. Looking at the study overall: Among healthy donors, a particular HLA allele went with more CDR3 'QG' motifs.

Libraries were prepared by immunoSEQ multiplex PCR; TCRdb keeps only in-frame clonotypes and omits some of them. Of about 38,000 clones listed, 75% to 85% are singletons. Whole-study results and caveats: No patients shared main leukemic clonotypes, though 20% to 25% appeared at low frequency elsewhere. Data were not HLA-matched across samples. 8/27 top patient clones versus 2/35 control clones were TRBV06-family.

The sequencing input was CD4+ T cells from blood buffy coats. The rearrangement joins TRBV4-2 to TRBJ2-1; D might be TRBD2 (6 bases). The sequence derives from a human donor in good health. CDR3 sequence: CASSQAAGTINEQFF. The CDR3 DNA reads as TGTGCCAGCAGCCAAGCCGCGGGAACGATCAATGAGCAGTTCTTC.